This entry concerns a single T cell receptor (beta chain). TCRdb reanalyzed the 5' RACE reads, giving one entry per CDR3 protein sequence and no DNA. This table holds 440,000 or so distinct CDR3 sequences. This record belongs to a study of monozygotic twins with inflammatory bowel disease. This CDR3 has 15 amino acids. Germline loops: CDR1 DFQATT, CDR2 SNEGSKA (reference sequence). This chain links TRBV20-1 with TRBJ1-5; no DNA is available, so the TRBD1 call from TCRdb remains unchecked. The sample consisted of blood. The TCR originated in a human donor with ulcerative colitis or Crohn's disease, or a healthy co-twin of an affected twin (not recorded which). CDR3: CSALTGVRRNQPQHF.